This TCR beta chain was sequenced for a study of cytomegalovirus exposure and HLA in healthy donors. Though probably carrying unrecorded immune exposures, donors were nominally healthy at sampling. Remarks on this clone: The antigen is undetermined.

Primers: 60 Vbeta forward and 13 Jbeta reverse. Sequencing was performed with immunoSEQ multiplex PCR; in TCRdb, only in-frame clones are kept and a portion is missing. Of 130,000 to 150,000 clones detected, about a tenth appear once; the ten largest clones hold around 1.9%. Deletions cut 4 bases from V and 4 bases from J, with 22 bases between. The germline CDR1 and CDR2 sequences are SQVTM and ANQGSEA. This CDR3 has 16 residues. The study, taken as a whole, reports: Some V segments, TRBV6-2 and TRBV6-3 among them, were indistinguishable and were therefore excluded. Later analysis identified several of the most significant clusters that appeared linked to common viral pathogens. Researchers reportedly found TCR beta sequences accurately predicted most subjects' HLA-A and HLA-B alleles.

The TCR comes from a male donor in good health and CMV-seronegative. The specimen was PBMCs. The chain uses TRBV29-1 and TRBJ1-2, with a possible D match to TRBD1 (5 bases). CDR3 DNA sequence: TGCAGCGTTGGGATCCTTTTCCGAGACAGCCCCTATGGCTACACCTTC. It specifies CSVGILFRDSPYGYTF. Together with reference TRBV29-1 and TRBJ1-2, the CDR3 gives the full variable domain: SAVISQKPSRDICQRGTSLTIQCQVDSQVTMMFWYRQQPGQSLTLIATANQGSEATYESGFVIDKFPISRPNLTFSTLTVSNMSPEDSSIYLCSVGILFRDSPYGYTFGSGTRLTVV.